This entry lists 11 T cell receptor beta chains sequenced from one sample in a study of blood T cell repertoires in COVID-19. The table came from immunoSEQ multiplex PCR; TCRdb's copy has only in-frame clones and leaves some out. The top ten hold 3% to 4% of the sample, which has hundreds of thousands of clones, 79% seen once. Sequencing used peripheral blood. These TCRs come from a woman in her forties with active or convalescent COVID-19.

This clone was seen once. The chain is built from TRBV28 and TRBJ1-2, with 9 bases lining up with TRBD1. V lost 1 base to trimming and J lost 3 bases; unmatched junction nucleotides: 12. CDR1 and CDR2 (germline): MDHEN, SYDVKM. The CDR3 is made up of 18 amino acids. The CDR3 loop reads CASSLLTGGVGSDYGYTF. As DNA, the CDR3 is TGTGCCAGCAGTTTATTAACAGGGGGCGTAGGGTCGGACTATGGCTACACCTTC.

The chain uses TRBV27 and TRBJ1-3; D unclear. Looked up from germline, CDR1 is MNHEY and CDR2 is SMNVEV (reference sequence). The CDR3 runs 13 residues. V dropped 3 bases and J dropped 2 bases, with 5 bases sitting between them. The CDR3 coding sequence is TGTGCCAGCAGTTTTAATGCTGGAAACACCATATATTTT. Translated: CASSFNAGNTIYF.

This clone has a handful of counts. As DNA, the CDR3 is TGTGCCAGCAGCTTCGGGGGGTCAGATACGCAGTATTTT. As protein: CASSFGGSDTQYF. The chain uses TRBV7-9 and TRBJ2-3, with 7 bases lining up with TRBD2. The CDR3 has 13 residues. V shed 3 bases and J 4 bases; nucleotides not matched to a gene: 1. Germline V gives CDR1 SEHNR, CDR2 FQNEAQ (reference sequence).

This chain links TRBV19 with TRBJ2-1; 8 bases line up with TRBD1. J lost 3 bases, V lost 4 bases, and 8 bases had no gene match. Germline lookup yields CDR1 LNHDA and CDR2 SQIVND (reference sequence). The CDR3 loop spans 16 amino acids. The CDR3 loop reads CASSSGDRLNYNEQFF. The CDR3 nucleotides read TGTGCCAGTAGTAGTGGGGACAGGCTGAACTACAATGAGCAGTTCTTC.

The J gene is TRBJ1-2, the V gene TRBV2, with a weak D call TRBD1 (5 bases). Germline V gives CDR1 SNHLY, CDR2 FYNNEI. The V and J ends lost 2 bases and 7 bases respectively, with 14 bases between them. This CDR3 has 14 amino acids. The CDR3 is CASSESRALFGYTF. DNA for the CDR3: TGTGCCAGCAGTGAATCCAGGGCCCTCTTTGGCTACACCTTC.

The chain links TRBV5-1 to TRBJ1-6; maybe TRBD1 (5 bases). V dropped 3 bases and J dropped 5 bases, with 15 bases sitting between them. CDR1 and CDR2 from the germline V gene are SGHRS and YFSETQ. CDR3 length equals 16 residues. This CDR3 is CASSSLLGTDNSPLHF. The CDR3 DNA sequence: TGCGCCAGCAGCTCGCTACTCGGGACTGATAATTCACCCCTCCACTTT.

V gene TRBV18 combines with J gene TRBJ1-1; D might be TRBD1 (6 bases). CDR1 and CDR2 (germline): KGHSH, LQKENI. V lost 3 bases, J lost 1 base, and 9 bases lay in between. CDR3 size: 14 residues. Written as DNA, the CDR3 is TGTGCCAGCTCACCCTCGACAGGGAACACTGAAGCTTTCTTT. Its protein is CASSPSTGNTEAFF. Complete variable domain (other parts from reference TRBV18 and TRBJ1-1): NAGVMQNPRHLVRRRGQEARLRCSPMKGHSHVYWYRQLPEEGLKFMVYLQKENIIDESGMPKERFSAEFPKEGPSILRIQQVVRGDSAAYFCASSPSTGNTEAFFGQGTRLTVV.

With respect to this clone: A much larger clone differs from this one at a single base, so this may be a read error. V usage is TRBV28 and J usage is TRBJ1-6, with TRBD1 identical over 7 bases. Trimming took 6 bases from V and 7 from J; bases not matched to a gene: 6. The CDR3 sequence is 14 residues long. Germline V lookup: CDR1 MDHEN, CDR2 SYDVKM. For the CDR3, the DNA is TGTGCCAGCAGACCGGGACAGCAAAATTCACCCCTCCACTTT. Translation: CASRPGQQNSPLHF. The complete variable domain, with remaining parts taken from reference TRBV28 and TRBJ1-6, reads DVKVTQSSRYLVKRTGEKVFLECVQDMDHENMFWYRQDPGLGLRLIYFSYDVKMKEKGDIPEGYSVSREKKERFSLILESASTNQTSMYLCASRPGQQNSPLHFGNGTRLTVT.

The chain couples TRBV27 to TRBJ2-7; 7 bases fit TRBD1. Losses at the gene ends were 4 bases for V and 4 bases for J; bases not matched to a gene: 10. Germline loops: CDR1 MNHEY, CDR2 SMNVEV (reference sequence). The CDR3 covers 15 residues. The CDR3 loop is CASSSRQGSSYEQYV. CDR3 coding DNA: TGTGCCAGCAGTTCCAGACAGGGATCTAGTTACGAGCAGTACGTC.

The chain combines TRBV15 with TRBJ1-4; D gene unclear. The CDR3 has 20 residues. Per germline, CDR1 LNHNV and CDR2 YYDKDF (reference sequence). Trimming took off 2 bases at V and 5 bases at J, with 27 bases between the two ends. CDR3 bases: TGTGCCACCAGCAGACTCACGACCCCGGGAAGGCGTTTGGGGAATGAAAAACTGTTTTTT. Translated, it gives CATSRLTTPGRRLGNEKLFF.

This clone was recorded once. The chain uses TRBV2 and TRBJ1-3, with D possibly TRBD1 on 5 matching bases. CDR3 length: 16 amino acids. The V end was cut by 5 bases, the J end by 0 bases, with 14 bases between. Per germline, CDR1 SNHLY and CDR2 FYNNEI. The CDR3 protein is CASSFRGGVSGNTIYF. As DNA, the CDR3 is TGTGCCAGCAGTTTTCGGGGGGGAGTCTCTGGAAACACCATATATTTT.